The 12 T cell receptor beta chains presented below share a single source sample, sequenced in a study of blood T cell repertoires in COVID-19. This table comes from immunoSEQ multiplex PCR, and its TCRdb copy is limited to in-frame clones, with some not included. This sample carries around 100,000 clones, just over 85% of them seen once, and the ten largest clones take approximately 5%. Sequencing was carried out using peripheral blood. All receptors come from a human donor in a cohort sampled during active COVID-19.

This clone occurred a few times. The J gene is TRBJ1-1, the V gene TRBV9; a weak D match, TRBD1 (6 bases). Trimming took off 5 bases at V and 4 bases at J, with 12 bases between the two ends. The CDR3 spans 13 residues. The germline V gene has CDR1 SGDLS and CDR2 YYNGEE. The CDR3 region is CASRPQGLTEAFF. Here the CDR3 DNA reads TGTGCCAGCAGGCCACAGGGTCTCACTGAAGCTTTCTTT. Complete variable domain (other parts from reference TRBV9 and TRBJ1-1): DSGVTQTPKHLITATGQRVTLRCSPRSGDLSVYWYQQSLDQGLQFLIQYYNGEERAKGNILERFSAQQFPDLHSELNLSSLELGDSALYFCASRPQGLTEAFFGQGTRLTVV.

Many counts were recorded for this clone. J is TRBJ2-6 and V is TRBV2; no firm D call. The CDR3 is made up of 18 amino acids. V dropped 4 bases and J dropped 0 bases, with 16 bases sitting between them. Germline-derived CDR1 and CDR2 are SNHLY and FYNNEI. The CDR3 reads CASSVTDNYSSGANVLTF. In DNA form, the CDR3 reads TGTGCCAGCAGTGTAACGGATAACTATAGCTCTGGGGCCAACGTCCTGACTTTC.

The rearrangement uses TRBV9 and TRBJ2-1, with TRBD2 matching 12 bases. The length of the CDR3 is 15 residues. The ends lost 3 bases at V and 4 bases at J; junction bases unmatched: 2. Germline V lookup: CDR1 SGDLS, CDR2 YYNGEE. The CDR3 reads CASSGTSGTYNEQFF. DNA for the CDR3: TGTGCCAGCAGCGGGACTAGCGGGACTTACAATGAGCAGTTCTTC.

The chain joins TRBV7-2 to TRBJ2-7; 9 nucleotides match TRBD2. The CDR3 extends over 15 amino acids. V shed 3 bases, J shed 0 bases, and the junction held 3 bases outside the gene matches. From germline, CDR1 is SGHTA and CDR2 FQGNSA. The CDR3 DNA sequence: TGTGCCAGCAGCTTCTCTAGCGGGGCCTCCTACGAGCAGTACTTC. Translated, it gives CASSFSSGASYEQYF.

This clone was found once. The rearrangement uses TRBV18 and TRBJ1-4, with D perhaps TRBD1 (6 bases). The V gene lost 5 bases and the J gene lost 0 bases, with 7 bases spanning the gap. CDR3 size: 14 residues. CDR1 is KGHSH, CDR2 LQKENI, per germline. The CDR3 coding sequence is TGTGCCAGCTCAACAGGGCCAACTAATGAAAAACTGTTTTTT. Translating gives CASSTGPTNEKLFF.

Only one count was recorded for this clone. This chain links TRBV10-2 with TRBJ1-1; D gene ambiguous. The CDR3 runs 15 residues. V was clipped by 4 bases and J by 3 bases, with 15 bases between them. Germline CDR1 WSHSY, CDR2 SAAADI. The CDR3 DNA sequence: TGCGCCAGCAGTGTCTTGGGCCCCAAGGACACTGAAGCTTTCTTT. It specifies CASSVLGPKDTEAFF.

This rearrangement joins TRBV27 to TRBJ2-7; TRBD2 matches at 7 bases. The CDR3 has 14 amino acids. With 3 bases clipped from V and 3 bases from J, the junction kept 5 bases outside the gene matches. CDR1 and CDR2 (germline): MNHEY, SMNVEV (reference sequence). The CDR3 DNA reads as TGTGCCAGCAGTTTCAGGGAGGGACGCTACGAGCAGTACTTC. Translated: CASSFREGRYEQYF.

J is TRBJ1-2 and V is TRBV30; D remains unclear. The V gene lost 5 bases and the J gene lost 2 bases, with 6 bases spanning the gap. This CDR3 has 11 residues. CDR1 is GTSNPN, CDR2 SVGIG, per germline (reference sequence). DNA of the CDR3: TGTGCCTGGTCCGGGAACTATGGCTACACCTTC. Translated: CAWSGNYGYTF.

The chain couples TRBV5-1 to TRBJ2-1; the D gene is possibly TRBD1 (5 bases). The CDR3 is made up of 14 amino acids. Germline V lookup: CDR1 SGHRS, CDR2 YFSETQ. The V gene lost 0 bases and the J gene lost 3 bases, with 7 bases spanning the gap. CDR3 sequence (DNA): TGCGCCAGCAGCTTGGGACAGATCTACAATGAGCAGTTCTTC. Encoded protein: CASSLGQIYNEQFF. The variable domain in full, with the rest retrieved from reference TRBV5-1 and TRBJ2-1, is KAGVTQTPRYLIKTRGQQVTLSCSPISGHRSVSWYQQTPGQGLQFLFEYFSETQRNKGNFPGRFSGRQFSNSRSEMNVSTLELGDSALYLCASSLGQIYNEQFFGPGTRLTVL.

V usage is TRBV7-8 and J usage is TRBJ1-1; 8 bases agree with TRBD1. CDR3 size: 18 residues. Germline-derived CDR1 and CDR2 are SGHVS and FQNEAQ. V trimming: 3 bases; J trimming: 8 bases; junction bases outside the gene matches: 20. DNA of the CDR3: TGTGCCAGCAGCTTCTTTAGGGACAGGAGACCCCTCGAGGAAGAAGCTTTCTTT. This encodes CASSFFRDRRPLEEEAFF.

This chain uses TRBV3-1 (or the pseudogene TRBV3-2) with TRBJ1-1; D unclear. Trimming took 0 bases from V and 1 from J, leaving 9 bases between them. CDR1 LGHDT and CDR2 YNNKEL come from the germline V gene (reference sequence). The CDR3 runs 15 residues. CDR3 DNA sequence: TGTGCCAGCAGCCAAGAAGGAGGAGGGAACACTGAAGCTTTCTTT. Translated, it gives CASSQEGGGNTEAFF.

The V gene is TRBV10-1, the J gene TRBJ2-5; D ambiguous. Germline lookup yields CDR1 WNHNN and CDR2 SYGVQD (reference sequence). Trimming cost V 0 bases and J 9 bases, with 11 bases left between them. This CDR3 contains 13 residues. CDR3 DNA sequence: TGCGCCAGCAGTGAGTCGGAGCCAGAAGCCCAGTACTTC. Translated: CASSESEPEAQYF.